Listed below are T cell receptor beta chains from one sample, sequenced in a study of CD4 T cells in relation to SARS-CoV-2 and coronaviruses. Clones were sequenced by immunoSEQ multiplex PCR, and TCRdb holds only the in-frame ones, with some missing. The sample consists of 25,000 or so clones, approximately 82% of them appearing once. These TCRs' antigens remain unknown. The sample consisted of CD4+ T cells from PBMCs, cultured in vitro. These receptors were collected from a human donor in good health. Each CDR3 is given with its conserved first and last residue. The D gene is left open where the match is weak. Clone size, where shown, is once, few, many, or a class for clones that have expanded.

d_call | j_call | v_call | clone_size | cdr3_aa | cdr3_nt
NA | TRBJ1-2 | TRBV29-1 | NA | CSVEDGYGYTF | TGCAGCGTTGAGGATGGGTATGGCTACACCTTC
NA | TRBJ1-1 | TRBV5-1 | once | CASSPGGTEAFF | TGCGCCAGCAGCCCGGGGGGGACTGAAGCTTTCTTT
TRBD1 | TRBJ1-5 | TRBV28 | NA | CASSFTGVGQPQHF | TGTGCCAGCAGTTTTACAGGGGTGGGGCAGCCCCAGCATTTT
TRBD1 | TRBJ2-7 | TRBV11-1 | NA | CASSSGTGPYEQYF | TGTGCCAGCAGTTCCGGGACAGGCCCCTACGAGCAGTACTTC
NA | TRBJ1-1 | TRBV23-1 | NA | CASSARYFRTWATEAFF | TGCGCCAGCAGCGCTCGGTATTTTAGGACGTGGGCCACTGAAGCTTTCTTT
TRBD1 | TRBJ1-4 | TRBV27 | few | CASRGQVNEKLFF | TGTGCCAGCAGGGGACAGGTTAATGAAAAACTGTTTTTT
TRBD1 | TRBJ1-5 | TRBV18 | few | CASSLDRGDQPQHF | TGTGCCAGCTCGCTAGACAGGGGAGATCAGCCCCAGCATTTT
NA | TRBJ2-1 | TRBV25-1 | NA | CASRSGGRSYNEQFF | TGTGCCAGCAGGTCGGGCGGTCGATCCTACAATGAGCAGTTCTTC
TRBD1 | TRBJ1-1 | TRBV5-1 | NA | CASSSDRGNTEAFF | TGCGCCAGCAGCTCGGACAGGGGGAACACTGAAGCTTTCTTT
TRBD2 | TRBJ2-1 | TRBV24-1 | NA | CATSHNGASGRSNYNEQFF | TGTGCCACCAGCCATAACGGGGCTAGCGGGCGCTCGAACTACAATGAGCAGTTCTTC
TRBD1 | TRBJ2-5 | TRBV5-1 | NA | CASSLGVGQGQETQYF | TGCGCCAGCAGCTTGGGTGTCGGACAGGGGCAAGAGACCCAGTACTTC
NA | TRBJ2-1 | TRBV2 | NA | CASSVNSYNEQFF | TGTGCCAGCAGTGTCAACTCCTACAATGAGCAGTTCTTC
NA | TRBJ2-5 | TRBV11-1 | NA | CASSSGNQETQYF | TGTGCCAGCAGCTCAGGGAATCAAGAGACCCAGTACTTC
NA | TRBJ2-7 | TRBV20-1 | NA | CSALLGWEQYF | TGCAGTGCTTTATTAGGGTGGGAGCAGTACTTC
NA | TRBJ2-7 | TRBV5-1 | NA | CASSLGPDSTYEQYF | TGCGCCAGCAGCTTGGGACCGGACAGTACCTACGAGCAGTACTTC
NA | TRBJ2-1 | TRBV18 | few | CASSLRGNEQFF | TGTGCCAGCTCACTGAGGGGAAATGAGCAGTTCTTC
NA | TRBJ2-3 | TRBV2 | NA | CASVRELTDTQYF | TGTGCCAGTGTGCGTGAGCTCACAGATACGCAGTATTTT
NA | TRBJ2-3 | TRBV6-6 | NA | CASRLDLGTDTQYF | TGTGCCAGCAGGCTGGACCTAGGGACAGATACGCAGTATTTT
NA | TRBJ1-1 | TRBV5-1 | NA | CASSPTMNTEAFF | TGCGCCAGCAGCCCCACAATGAACACTGAAGCTTTCTTT
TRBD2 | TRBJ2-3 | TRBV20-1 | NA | CSASRTSGTDTQYF | TGCAGTGCTAGTCGGACTAGCGGCACAGATACGCAGTATTTT
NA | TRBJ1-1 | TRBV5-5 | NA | CASSLDSMNTEAFF | TGTGCCAGCAGCTTGGACAGTATGAACACTGAAGCTTTCTTT
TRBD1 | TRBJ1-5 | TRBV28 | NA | CASRPWDREKPQHF | TGTGCCAGCAGGCCCTGGGACAGGGAGAAGCCCCAGCATTTT
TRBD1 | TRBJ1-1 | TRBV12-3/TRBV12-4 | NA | CASSYRGRWAFF | TGTGCCAGCAGTTACAGGGGGCGATGGGCTTTCTTT
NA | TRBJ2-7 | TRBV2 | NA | CASSNQINYEQYF | TGTGCCAGCAGCAACCAAATTAACTACGAGCAGTACTTC
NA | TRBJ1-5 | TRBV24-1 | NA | CASTNSNQPQHF | TGTGCCAGCACAAATAGCAATCAGCCCCAGCATTTT
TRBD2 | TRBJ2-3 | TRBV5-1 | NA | CASTSAGSTDTQYF | TGCGCCAGCACGTCAGCGGGGAGCACAGATACGCAGTATTTT
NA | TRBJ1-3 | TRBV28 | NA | CASSLRAGNTIYF | TGTGCCAGCAGTTTAAGAGCGGGAAACACCATATATTTT
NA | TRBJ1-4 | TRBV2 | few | CASSRDTNEKLFF | TGTGCCAGCTCCCGGGACACTAATGAAAAACTGTTTTTT
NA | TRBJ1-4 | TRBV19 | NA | CASSMARGGREKLFF | TGTGCCAGTAGTATGGCGAGAGGGGGGCGTGAAAAACTGTTTTTT
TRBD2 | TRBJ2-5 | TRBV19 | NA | CASSIGGSQETQYF | TGTGCCAGTAGTATAGGCGGGAGCCAAGAGACCCAGTACTTC
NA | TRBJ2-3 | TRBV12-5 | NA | CASGRTGFPDTQYF | TGTGCTAGTGGAAGAACAGGGTTCCCAGATACGCAGTATTTT
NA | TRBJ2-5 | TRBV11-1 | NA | CASSLVRQETQYF | TGTGCCAGCAGCTTGGTGCGGCAAGAGACCCAGTACTTC
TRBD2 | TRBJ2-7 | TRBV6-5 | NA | CASSSSGKYSYEQYF | TGTGCCAGCAGTTCCAGCGGGAAGTACTCCTACGAGCAGTACTTC
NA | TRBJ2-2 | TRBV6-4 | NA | CASSVGNTGELFF | TGTGCCAGCAGTGTGGGGAACACCGGGGAGCTGTTTTTT
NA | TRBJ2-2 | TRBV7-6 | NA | CASSRKFDTGELFF | TGTGCCAGCAGCCGTAAATTCGACACCGGGGAGCTGTTTTTT
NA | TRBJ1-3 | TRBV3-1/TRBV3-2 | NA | CASSQDSRRNTIYF | TGTGCCAGCAGCCAAGATAGCCGGAGAAACACCATATATTTT
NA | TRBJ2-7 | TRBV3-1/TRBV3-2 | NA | CASSQDSSGSSYEQYF | TGTGCCAGCAGCCAAGATAGCTCGGGATCATCCTACGAGCAGTACTTC
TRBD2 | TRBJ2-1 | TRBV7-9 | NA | CASRGTSAYNEQFF | TGTGCCAGCAGAGGAACTAGCGCGTACAATGAGCAGTTCTTC
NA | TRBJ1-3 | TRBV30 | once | CAWSVETSGNTIYF | TGTGCCTGGAGTGTCGAAACCTCTGGAAACACCATATATTTT
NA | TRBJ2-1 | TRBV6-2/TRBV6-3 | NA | CASSFPKSATKYNEQFF | TGTGCCAGCAGTTTCCCGAAATCGGCTACGAAATACAATGAGCAGTTCTTC
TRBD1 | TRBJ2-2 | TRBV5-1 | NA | CASQGAGNTGELFF | TGCGCCAGCCAGGGGGCGGGAAACACCGGGGAGCTGTTTTTT
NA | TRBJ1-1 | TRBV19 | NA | CASSISDTEAFF | TGTGCCAGTAGTATTTCAGACACTGAAGCTTTCTTT